What follows is one T cell receptor (beta chain) and its context. These data come from a study of blood T cells in healthy people across ages. The germline CDR1 and CDR2 sequences are DFQATT and SNEGSKA (reference sequence). The junction had 9 bases not matched to a gene; V was cut back by 3 bases and J by 4 bases. The CDR3 is 15 amino acids. The authors ran a second PCR of about 7 to 11 cycles using a sample-barcoded 5' primer and a J-beta primer mix. Paired-end reads containing CDR3 totaled no fewer than 2.5 million for each sample. TCRdb independently ran MiXCR on the 5' RACE reads; one entry per CDR3 protein. The sample holds about 800,000 distinct CDR3 sequences, 55% to 75% seen once.

The chain uses TRBV20-1 and TRBJ1-5; 7 nucleotides align to TRBD1. The sample taken for sequencing was blood. The source of this sequence is a young man in good health. This CDR3 is CSARSEQGINQPQHF. The CDR3 DNA follows: TGCAGTGCTAGGTCCGAACAGGGGATTAATCAGCCCCAGCATTTT.